The 19 T cell receptor beta chains below come from one sample, sequenced in a study of cytomegalovirus exposure and HLA in healthy donors. PCR used 60 Vbeta primers and 13 Jbeta primers. TCRdb keeps only in-frame clones here, not all; method: immunoSEQ multiplex PCR. This sample yields roughly 180,000 clones, of which approximately 80% are seen a single time; roughly 1.2% belongs to the top ten. Sequenced: PBMCs. The receptors shown here come from a boy aged 2 to 9 in good health and CMV-seronegative.

This chain uses TRBV10-2 with TRBJ2-1, with 7 positions matching TRBD1. CDR1 and CDR2 from the germline V gene are WSHSY and SAAADI. V lost 3 bases to trimming and J lost 9 bases; unmatched junction nucleotides: 14. The CDR3 contains 16 residues. DNA for the CDR3: TGCGCCAGCAGTGAAGGACAGGTTATCGTCTTGGGTGAGCAGTTCTTC. This codes for CASSEGQVIVLGEQFF.

CDR3 protein: CASTYGIGTEAFF. CDR3 coding DNA: TGTGCCAGCACCTACGGGATAGGGACTGAAGCTTTCTTT. The chain joins TRBV6-6 to TRBJ1-1; unclear D gene. Per germline, CDR1 MNHNY and CDR2 SVGAGI (reference sequence). CDR3 size: 13 residues. Trimming pared 7 bases from V and 5 bases from J, leaving 14 bases between.

The genes are TRBV28 and TRBJ2-1; 11 nucleotides align to TRBD2. Germline V gene sequence: CDR1 MDHEN, CDR2 SYDVKM. The CDR3 has 16 residues. V gave up 2 bases and J gave up 15 bases; unmatched junction bases: 15. This CDR3 is CASSLRTLAGGPGLFF. The CDR3 bases are TGTGCCAGCAGTTTAAGGACCCTAGCGGGAGGCCCTGGTTTGTTCTTC. Filled out from reference TRBV28 and TRBJ2-1, the complete variable domain reads DVKVTQSSRYLVKRTGEKVFLECVQDMDHENMFWYRQDPGLGLRLIYFSYDVKMKEKGDIPEGYSVSREKKERFSLILESASTNQTSMYLCASSLRTLAGGPGLFFGPGTRLTVL.

This clone was seen only a few times. The chain uses TRBV19 and TRBJ1-2; weak D call: TRBD1 (5 bases). The V end was cut by 6 bases, the J end by 5 bases, with 16 bases between. Per germline, CDR1 LNHDA and CDR2 SQIVND (reference sequence). This CDR3 is 14 amino acids long. In DNA form, the CDR3 reads TGTGCCAGTAGCATCAGGGAATTTCGGTATGGCTACACCTTC. Translating gives CASSIREFRYGYTF.

The J gene is TRBJ2-3, the V gene TRBV4-1; 8 bases map to TRBD2. After removal of 4 bases from V and 0 bases from J, the junction contained 3 bases not matched to a gene. The CDR3 runs to 15 residues. Germline CDR1 MGHRA, CDR2 YSYEKL. The CDR3 nucleotides are TGCGCCAGCAGCCCAGGACTAGCCAGCACAGATACGCAGTATTTT. Its protein product is CASSPGLASTDTQYF.

This chain links TRBV5-4 with TRBJ1-4; 7 bases match TRBD1. Per germline, CDR1 SGHNT and CDR2 YYREEE (reference sequence). V was clipped by 4 bases and J by 12 bases; unmatched bases: 6. This CDR3 comprises 12 residues. CDR3 DNA sequence: TGTGCCAGCAGCCCTGAGACAGGGCAACTGTTTTTT. This translates into CASSPETGQLFF.

This clone was observed a single time. The chain combines TRBV7-9 with TRBJ2-1; 7 bases match TRBD2. Germline V gives CDR1 SEHNR, CDR2 FQNEAQ (reference sequence). This CDR3 region has 13 residues. Trimming at V came to 3 bases and at J to 7 bases, leaving 3 bases not matched to a gene. The CDR3, as DNA: TGTGCCAGCAGCTTCGTCGGGGGGAATGAGCAGTTCTTC. This gives the protein CASSFVGGNEQFF.

The genes are TRBV7-9 and TRBJ1-6, with D unresolved. V gave up 1 base and J gave up 9 bases, with 10 bases separating them. CDR1 is SEHNR, CDR2 FQNEAQ, per germline (reference sequence). The CDR3 has 14 residues. CDR3 residues: CASSLETRLSPLHF. Written as DNA, the CDR3 is TGTGCCAGCAGCTTAGAAACACGACTTTCACCCCTCCACTTT.

The rearrangement uses TRBV25-1 and TRBJ2-5, with 7 bases that match TRBD1. The DNA matches TRBJ2-7 better at its end, which makes the J call doubtful. The CDR3 loop spans 16 amino acids. Germline V gene data show CDR1 as MGHDK and CDR2 as SYGVNS. CDR3 amino acids: CASSPGWAGGSYEQYF. Here the CDR3 DNA reads TGTGCCAGCAGTCCCGGGTGGGCAGGGGGTTCCTACGAGCAGTACTTC.

This clone was recorded a few times. This sequence joins TRBV5-1 and TRBJ2-1, with TRBD1 identical over 9 bases. This CDR3 has 16 residues. The germline CDR1 and CDR2 sequences are SGHRS and YFSETQ. The ends lost 3 bases at V and 4 bases at J; junction bases unmatched: 8. CDR3 region: CASSSSAGTGYNEQFF. The CDR3 region has the DNA TGCGCCAGCAGCTCTTCAGCCGGGACAGGGTACAATGAGCAGTTCTTC.

This chain uses TRBV6-1 with TRBJ1-2, with D uncertain. This CDR3 has 12 residues. Germline loops: CDR1 MNHNS, CDR2 SASEGT. Trimming took off 8 bases at V and 3 bases at J, with 10 bases between the two ends. The chain's CDR3 is CASLRSDYGYTF. DNA of the CDR3: TGTGCCAGCCTCAGGTCAGACTATGGCTACACCTTC.

The chain couples TRBV4-1 to TRBJ1-1; D possibly corresponds to TRBD1 (5 bases). This CDR3 spans 13 amino acids. Trimming shortened V by 4 bases and J by 7 bases, and 13 bases separated the two germline ends. In germline, CDR1 is MGHRA, CDR2 YSYEKL. DNA of the CDR3: TGCGCCAGCAGCCCTTACAGGAGACTTGAAGCTTTCTTT. It encodes CASSPYRRLEAFF.

The sample holds one count of this clone. The chain combines TRBV30 with TRBJ1-4; perhaps TRBD1 as D (6 bases). The CDR3 length is 16 residues. Deletions cut 0 bases from V and 8 bases from J, with 19 bases between. The germline gives CDR1 GTSNPN, CDR2 SVGIG (reference sequence). CDR3 sequence reads: CAWSVLEAGENEKLFF. Written as DNA, the CDR3 is TGTGCCTGGAGTGTCTTGGAGGCAGGGGAAAACGAAAAACTGTTTTTT.

The V and J genes are TRBV28 and TRBJ1-2, with a possible D match to TRBD1 (6 bases). CDR3 length: 13 residues. V shed 3 bases and J shed 8 bases, with 13 bases lying between them. Germline V CDR1 and CDR2: MDHEN, SYDVKM. CDR3 region: CASSFPGGAGYTF. Written as DNA, the CDR3 is TGTGCCAGCAGTTTTCCGGGGGGCGCAGGCTACACCTTC.

This clone was seen a few times. This chain joins TRBV14 and TRBJ1-1; D is unresolved. The ends were cut back, 3 bases at V and 3 bases at J, with 20 bases in the middle. The CDR3 sequence is 17 residues long. The germline gives CDR1 SGHDN, CDR2 FVKESK. The CDR3 protein is CASSHTQPWTGYTEAFF. The DNA for the CDR3 is TGTGCCAGCAGCCATACTCAACCTTGGACGGGATACACTGAAGCTTTCTTT.

This chain joins TRBV15 and TRBJ2-3; 9 nucleotides match TRBD2. CDR3 length: 18 amino acids. CDR1 LNHNV and CDR2 YYDKDF come from the germline V gene (reference sequence). Trimming cost V 5 bases and J 2 bases; bases outside gene matches: 14. The CDR3 region has the DNA TGTGCCACCAGCCAGACTAGCGGCGAATGGTTGAACACAGATACGCAGTATTTT. This gives the protein CATSQTSGEWLNTDTQYF.

The V call is TRBV6-5, the J call TRBJ2-7, with TRBD2 matching 8 bases. V shed 2 bases, J shed 7 bases, and the junction held 4 bases outside the gene matches. The V gene's germline CDR1 is MNHEY and CDR2 SVGAGI. CDR3 length equals 13 residues. CDR3 residues: CASSYREGREQYF. The DNA of the CDR3 is TGTGCCAGCAGTTACCGGGAGGGCCGGGAGCAGTACTTC.

This clone was recorded once. The rearrangement joins TRBV30 to TRBJ2-1, with D unresolved. V was shortened by 2 bases and J by 0 bases, with 8 bases between the two germline ends. The CDR3 contains 14 residues. The V gene's germline CDR1 is GTSNPN and CDR2 SVGIG (reference sequence). The CDR3 DNA is TGTGCCTGGAGTATCAAGAGCTCCTACAATGAGCAGTTCTTC. Translation gives CAWSIKSSYNEQFF.

DNA for the CDR3: TGCGCCAGCAGCCAAGGGGGACTAGGGGGCCGGGATGAGCAGTTCTTC. As protein: CASSQGGLGGRDEQFF. This rearrangement joins TRBV4-1 to TRBJ2-1; D perhaps matches TRBD2 (8 bases). Per the germline V gene, CDR1 is MGHRA and CDR2 is YSYEKL. The CDR3 has 16 amino acids. V lost 1 base and J 8 bases, leaving 18 bases between the germline ends.